This TCR beta chain was identified during a study of CD8 T cells in Susac syndrome. cDNA came from roughly 0.53 to 1 ug RNA primed by random hexamers. Each CDR3 protein is one row after TCRdb ran MiXCR on the immunoSEQ multiplex PCR reads. The sample holds some 140,000 distinct CDR3 sequences; roughly 94% are singletons and the top ten take about 0.18%. The CDR3 covers 19 residues. V was trimmed by 2 bases and J by 0 bases, leaving 19 bases between them. The germline CDR1 and CDR2 sequences are LNHNV and YYDKDF (reference sequence). The sequenced material came from CD8+ T cells from PBMCs. The chain employs TRBV15 and TRBJ2-2; D is undetermined. This sequence was found in a human donor with Susac syndrome. Written as DNA, the CDR3 is TGTGCCACCAGCAGAACCCGCATCGCCGGGCCCCCGAACACCGGGGAGCTGTTTTTT. Residues: CATSRTRIAGPPNTGELFF.